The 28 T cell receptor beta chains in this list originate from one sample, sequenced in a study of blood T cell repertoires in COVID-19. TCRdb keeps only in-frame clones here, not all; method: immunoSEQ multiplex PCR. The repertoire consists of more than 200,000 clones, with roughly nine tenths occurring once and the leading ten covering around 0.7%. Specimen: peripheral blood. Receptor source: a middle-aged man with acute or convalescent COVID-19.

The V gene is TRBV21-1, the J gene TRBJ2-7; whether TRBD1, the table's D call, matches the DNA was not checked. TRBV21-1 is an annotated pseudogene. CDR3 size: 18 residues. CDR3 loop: CASSKAPLTGLGSYEQYF. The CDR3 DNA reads TGTGCCAGCAGCAAAGCCCCGTTGACAGGTCTGGGAAGCTACGAGCAGTACTTC.

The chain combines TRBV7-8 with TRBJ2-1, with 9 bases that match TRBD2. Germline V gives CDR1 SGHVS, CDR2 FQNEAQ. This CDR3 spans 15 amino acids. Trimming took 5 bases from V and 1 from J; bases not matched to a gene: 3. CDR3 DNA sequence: TGTGCCAGCAGCCTCAGCGGGAGGTCCTACAATGAGCAGTTCTTC. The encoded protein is CASSLSGRSYNEQFF.

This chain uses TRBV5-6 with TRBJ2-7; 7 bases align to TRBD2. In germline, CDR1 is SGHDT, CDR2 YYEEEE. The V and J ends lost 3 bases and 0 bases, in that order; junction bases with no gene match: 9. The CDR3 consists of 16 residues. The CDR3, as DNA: TGTGCCAGCAGCTCAGGGCGGGGGAGCCTCTCCTACGAGCAGTACTTC. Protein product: CASSSGRGSLSYEQYF.

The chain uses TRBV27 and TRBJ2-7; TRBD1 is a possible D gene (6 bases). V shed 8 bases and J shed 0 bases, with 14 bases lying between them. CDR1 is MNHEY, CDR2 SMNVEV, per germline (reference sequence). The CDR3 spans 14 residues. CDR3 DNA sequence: TGTGCCAGCGGAAGACAGGAGTACTCCTACGAGCAGTACTTC. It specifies CASGRQEYSYEQYF.

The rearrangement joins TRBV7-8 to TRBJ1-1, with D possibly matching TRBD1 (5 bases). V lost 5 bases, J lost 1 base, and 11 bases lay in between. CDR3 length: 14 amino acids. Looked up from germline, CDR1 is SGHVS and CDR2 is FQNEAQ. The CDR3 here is CASSTTQGNTEAFF. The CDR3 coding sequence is TGTGCCAGCAGCACCACCCAGGGGAACACTGAAGCTTTCTTT.

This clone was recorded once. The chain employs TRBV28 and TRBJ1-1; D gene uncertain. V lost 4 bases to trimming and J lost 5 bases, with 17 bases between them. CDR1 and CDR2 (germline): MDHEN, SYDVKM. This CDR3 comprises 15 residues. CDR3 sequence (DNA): TGTGCCAGCAGTTCCCCCGCCTTGGCGGGAACTGAAGCTTTCTTT. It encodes CASSSPALAGTEAFF.

In nucleotides, the CDR3 is TGTGCCAGCAGCTCACAGGGGGCAACTAATGAAAAACTGTTTTTT. It codes for CASSSQGATNEKLFF. J is TRBJ1-4 and V is TRBV11-1; TRBD1 aligns across 8 bases. CDR3 size: 15 residues. V lost 4 bases, J lost 0 bases, and 1 base stayed unmatched. Per the germline V gene, CDR1 is SGHAT and CDR2 is FQDESV (reference sequence).

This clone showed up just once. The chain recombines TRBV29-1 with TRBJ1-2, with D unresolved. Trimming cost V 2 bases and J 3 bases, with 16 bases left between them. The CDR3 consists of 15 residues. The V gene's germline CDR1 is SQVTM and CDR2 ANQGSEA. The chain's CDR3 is CSVESRDSRDYGYTF. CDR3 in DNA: TGCAGCGTTGAATCGCGCGACTCACGGGACTATGGCTACACCTTC.

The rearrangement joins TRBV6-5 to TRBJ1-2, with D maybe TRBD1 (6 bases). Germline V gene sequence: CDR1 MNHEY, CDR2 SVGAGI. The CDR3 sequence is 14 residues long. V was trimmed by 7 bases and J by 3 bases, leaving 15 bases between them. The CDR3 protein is CASTNRVTDYGYTF. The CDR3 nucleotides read TGTGCCAGCACCAACAGGGTTACGGACTATGGCTACACCTTC.

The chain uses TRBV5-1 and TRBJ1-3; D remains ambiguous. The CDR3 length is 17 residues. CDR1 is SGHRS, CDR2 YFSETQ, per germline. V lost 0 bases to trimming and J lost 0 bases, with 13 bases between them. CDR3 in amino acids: CASSLDVGSNSGNTIYF. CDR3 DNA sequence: TGCGCCAGCAGCTTGGACGTGGGCAGCAACTCTGGAAACACCATATATTTT.

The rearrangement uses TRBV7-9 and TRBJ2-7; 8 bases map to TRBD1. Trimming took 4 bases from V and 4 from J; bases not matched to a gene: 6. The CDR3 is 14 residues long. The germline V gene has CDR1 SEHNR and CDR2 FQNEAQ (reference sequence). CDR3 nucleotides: TGTGCCAGCAGCTCGGGGACAGGCCCTTACGAGCAGTACTTC. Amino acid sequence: CASSSGTGPYEQYF.

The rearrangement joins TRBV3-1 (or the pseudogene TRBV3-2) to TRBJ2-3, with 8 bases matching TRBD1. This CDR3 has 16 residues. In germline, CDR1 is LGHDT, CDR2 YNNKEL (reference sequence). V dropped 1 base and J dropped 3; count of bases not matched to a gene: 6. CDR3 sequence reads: CASSQVVTGETDTQYF. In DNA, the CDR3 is TGTGCCAGCAGCCAAGTTGTGACAGGGGAAACAGATACGCAGTATTTT.

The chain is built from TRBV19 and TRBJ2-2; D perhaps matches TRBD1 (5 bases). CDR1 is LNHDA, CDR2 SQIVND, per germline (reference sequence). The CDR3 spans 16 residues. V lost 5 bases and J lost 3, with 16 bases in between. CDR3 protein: CASSLQWGEDTGELFF. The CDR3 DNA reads TGTGCCAGTAGTCTCCAATGGGGCGAGGACACCGGGGAGCTGTTTTTT.

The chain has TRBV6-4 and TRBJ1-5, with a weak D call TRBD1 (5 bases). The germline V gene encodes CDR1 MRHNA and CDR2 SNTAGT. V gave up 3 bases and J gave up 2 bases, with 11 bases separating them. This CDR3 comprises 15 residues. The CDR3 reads CASSEGVGGNQPQHF. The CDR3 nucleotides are TGTGCCAGCAGTGAAGGGGTGGGTGGCAATCAGCCCCAGCATTTT.

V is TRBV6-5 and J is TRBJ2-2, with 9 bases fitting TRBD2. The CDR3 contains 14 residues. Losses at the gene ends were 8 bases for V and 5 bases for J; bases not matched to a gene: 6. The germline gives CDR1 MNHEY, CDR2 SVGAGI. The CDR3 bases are TGTGCCAGCCGCCTGGCGGGAGGGACCGGGGAGCTGTTTTTT. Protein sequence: CASRLAGGTGELFF.

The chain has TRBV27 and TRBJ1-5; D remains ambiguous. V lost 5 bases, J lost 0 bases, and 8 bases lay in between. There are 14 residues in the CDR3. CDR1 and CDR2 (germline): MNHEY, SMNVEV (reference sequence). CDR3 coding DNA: TGTGCCAGCAGTACCTACCGTAGCAATCAGCCCCAGCATTTT. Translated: CASSTYRSNQPQHF.

The CDR3 bases are TGTGCCAGCAGTTCCCCTGGACTCGCAGAGCAGTTCTTC. Translation: CASSSPGLAEQFF. This chain joins TRBV28 and TRBJ2-1; possible D gene TRBD2, 5 bases. The length of the CDR3 is 13 residues. Trimming left V 4 bases short and J 10 bases short, with 14 bases between. Germline CDR1 is MDHEN and CDR2 is SYDVKM.

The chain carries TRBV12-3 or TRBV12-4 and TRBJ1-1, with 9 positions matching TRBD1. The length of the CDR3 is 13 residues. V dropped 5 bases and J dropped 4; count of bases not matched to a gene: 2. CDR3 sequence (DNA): TGTGCCAGCAGTGGGACAGGGTTCACTGAAGCTTTCTTT. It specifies CASSGTGFTEAFF.

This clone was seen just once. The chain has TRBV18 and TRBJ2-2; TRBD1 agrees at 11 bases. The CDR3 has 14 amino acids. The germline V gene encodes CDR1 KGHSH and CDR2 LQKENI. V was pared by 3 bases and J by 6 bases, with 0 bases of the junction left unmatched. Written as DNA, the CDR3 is TGTGCCAGCTCACCGGACAGGGGGCCCGGGGAGCTGTTTTTT. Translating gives CASSPDRGPGELFF.

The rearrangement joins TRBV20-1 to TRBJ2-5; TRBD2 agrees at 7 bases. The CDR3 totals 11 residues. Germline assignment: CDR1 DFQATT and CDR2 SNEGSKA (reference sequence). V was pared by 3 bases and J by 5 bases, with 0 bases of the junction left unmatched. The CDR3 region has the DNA TGCAGTGCTAGCGGGAGGGAGACCCAGTACTTC. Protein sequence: CSASGRETQYF.

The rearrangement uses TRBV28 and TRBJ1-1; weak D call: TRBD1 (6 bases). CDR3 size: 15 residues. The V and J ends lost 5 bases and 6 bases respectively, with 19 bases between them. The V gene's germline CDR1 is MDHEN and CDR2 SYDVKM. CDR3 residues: CASSRDRTVIAEAFF. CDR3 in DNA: TGTGCCAGCAGTCGAGACAGGACGGTTATTGCTGAAGCTTTCTTT. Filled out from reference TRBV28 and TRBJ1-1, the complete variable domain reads DVKVTQSSRYLVKRTGEKVFLECVQDMDHENMFWYRQDPGLGLRLIYFSYDVKMKEKGDIPEGYSVSREKKERFSLILESASTNQTSMYLCASSRDRTVIAEAFFGQGTRLTVV.

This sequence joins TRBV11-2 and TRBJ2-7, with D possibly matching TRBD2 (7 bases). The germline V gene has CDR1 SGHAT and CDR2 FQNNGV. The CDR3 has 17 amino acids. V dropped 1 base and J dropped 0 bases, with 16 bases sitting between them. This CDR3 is CASSLGRGGEISYEQYF. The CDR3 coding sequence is TGTGCCAGCAGCTTAGGGCGAGGGGGGGAGATCTCCTACGAGCAGTACTTC. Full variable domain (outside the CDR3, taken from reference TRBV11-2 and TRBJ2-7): EAGVAQSPRYKIIEKRQSVAFWCNPISGHATLYWYQQILGQGPKLLIQFQNNGVVDDSQLPKDRFSAERLKGVDSTLKIQPAKLEDSAVYLCASSLGRGGEISYEQYFGPGTRLTVT.

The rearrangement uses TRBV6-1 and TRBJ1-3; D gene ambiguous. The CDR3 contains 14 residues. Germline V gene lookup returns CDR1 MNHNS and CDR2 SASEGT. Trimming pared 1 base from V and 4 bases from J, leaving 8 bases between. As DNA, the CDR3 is TGTGCCAGCAGTGAAGATCGCGGGGGAAACACCATATATTTT. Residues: CASSEDRGGNTIYF.

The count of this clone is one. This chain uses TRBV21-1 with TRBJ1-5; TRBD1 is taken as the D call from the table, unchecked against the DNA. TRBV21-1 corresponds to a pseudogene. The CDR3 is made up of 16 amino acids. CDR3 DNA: TGTGCCAGCAGCCTATGCGGGACAGGGGATTGTCAGCCCCAGCATTTT. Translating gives CASSLCGTGDCQPQHF.

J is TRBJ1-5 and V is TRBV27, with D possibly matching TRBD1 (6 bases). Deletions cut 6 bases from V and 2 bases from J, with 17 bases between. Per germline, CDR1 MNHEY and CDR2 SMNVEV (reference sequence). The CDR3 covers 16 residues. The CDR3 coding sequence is TGTGCCAGCAGCCTAGTGGGGACAAGCGGCAATCAGCCCCAGCATTTT. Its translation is CASSLVGTSGNQPQHF.

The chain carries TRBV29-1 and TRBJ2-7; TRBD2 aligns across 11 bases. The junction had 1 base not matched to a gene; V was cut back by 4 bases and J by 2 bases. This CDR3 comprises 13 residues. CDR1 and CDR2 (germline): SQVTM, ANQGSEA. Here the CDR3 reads CSVATSGTYEQYF. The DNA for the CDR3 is TGCAGCGTTGCGACTAGCGGGACCTACGAGCAGTACTTC.

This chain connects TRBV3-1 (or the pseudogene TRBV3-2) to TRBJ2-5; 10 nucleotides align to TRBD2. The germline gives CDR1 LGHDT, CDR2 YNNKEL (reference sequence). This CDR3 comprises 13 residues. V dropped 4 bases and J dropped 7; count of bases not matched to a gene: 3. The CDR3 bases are TGTGCCAGCAGCCCTAGCGGGAGTGGGACCCAGTACTTC. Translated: CASSPSGSGTQYF.

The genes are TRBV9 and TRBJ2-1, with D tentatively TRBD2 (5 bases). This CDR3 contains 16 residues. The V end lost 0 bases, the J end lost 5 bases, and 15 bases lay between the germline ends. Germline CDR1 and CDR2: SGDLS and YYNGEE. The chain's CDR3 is CASSVVGTSEDNEQFF. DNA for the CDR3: TGTGCCAGCAGCGTAGTAGGAACGTCGGAGGACAATGAGCAGTTCTTC.